The 10 T cell receptor beta chains in this list originate from one sample, sequenced in a study of blood T cell repertoires in COVID-19. Here immunoSEQ multiplex PCR was the method, and the copy in TCRdb shows in-frame clones only, minus some. This sample yields fewer than 120,000 clones, of which more than 65% are seen a single time; roughly 3.8% belongs to the top ten. Material: peripheral blood. The receptors shown here come from an elderly woman with acute or convalescent COVID-19.

In its sample, this clone was seen once. V is TRBV28 and J is TRBJ1-1, with TRBD1 identical over 11 bases. Germline V gene sequence: CDR1 MDHEN, CDR2 SYDVKM. The CDR3 runs to 16 residues. V dropped 6 bases and J dropped 4; count of bases not matched to a gene: 10. DNA of the CDR3: TGTGCCAGCAGCCCGTGGACAGGGGGCCGAGGCACTGAAGCTTTCTTT. Translated, it gives CASSPWTGGRGTEAFF.

The chain has TRBV9 and TRBJ1-4; TRBD1 matches 10 bases. The germline CDR1 and CDR2 sequences are SGDLS and YYNGEE. CDR3 length equals 15 residues. V gave up 4 bases and J gave up 8 bases; unmatched junction bases: 8. The DNA of the CDR3 is TGTGCCAGCAGCACCGACAGGGGGCGGGGCGAAAAACTGTTTTTT. Residues: CASSTDRGRGEKLFF.

The chain uses TRBV5-5 and TRBJ1-1; D is undetermined. V was pared by 0 bases and J by 0 bases, with 6 bases between. Germline lookup yields CDR1 SGHKS and CDR2 YYEKEE (reference sequence). The CDR3 totals 14 residues. This CDR3 reads CASSLGLMNTEAFF. CDR3 in DNA: TGTGCCAGCAGCTTGGGGCTTATGAACACTGAAGCTTTCTTT.

The chain carries TRBV9 and TRBJ2-5, with TRBD2 matching over 14 bases. The ends lost 4 bases at V and 7 bases at J; junction bases unmatched: 9. This CDR3 region has 16 residues. Germline assignment: CDR1 SGDLS and CDR2 YYNGEE. This CDR3 reads CASSLGTSGSRGTQYF. The CDR3 DNA reads TGTGCCAGCAGCCTAGGGACTAGCGGGAGTAGGGGGACCCAGTACTTC.

The chain is built from TRBV7-3 and TRBJ1-2; 10 nucleotides match TRBD1. The CDR3 has 14 residues. J gave up 7 bases and V 3 bases, and 5 bases lay outside the gene matches. The V gene's germline CDR1 is SGHTA and CDR2 FQGTGA. The CDR3 DNA reads TGTGCCAGCAGCTTGGGTGGGACAGGGGTTGGCTACACCTTC. Encoded protein: CASSLGGTGVGYTF.

The rearrangement links TRBV19 to TRBJ1-1; 7 bases match TRBD1. The V gene end was trimmed by 10 bases and the J gene end by 7 bases; junction bases not matched to a gene: 12. CDR3 size: 13 residues. Germline assignment: CDR1 LNHDA and CDR2 SQIVND (reference sequence). The chain's CDR3 is CATRDSSWGEAFF. The CDR3 DNA is TGTGCCACCCGGGACAGCTCCTGGGGTGAAGCTTTCTTT.

V is TRBV5-1 and J is TRBJ1-1; possible D gene TRBD1, 6 bases. Germline V CDR1 and CDR2: SGHRS, YFSETQ. V was trimmed by 4 bases and J by 6 bases, leaving 13 bases between them. The CDR3 extends over 13 amino acids. CDR3 sequence reads: CASSTGQSAEAFF. CDR3 DNA: TGCGCCAGCAGCACCGGACAGTCCGCTGAAGCTTTCTTT.

This sequence joins TRBV29-1 and TRBJ1-4, with D possibly TRBD1 on 5 matching bases. This CDR3 has 15 residues. Per the germline V gene, CDR1 is SQVTM and CDR2 is ANQGSEA. Trimming shortened V by 0 bases and J by 5 bases, and 13 bases separated the two germline ends. CDR3 loop: CSVEDRRGGNEKLFF. The DNA of the CDR3 is TGCAGCGTTGAAGATCGCCGGGGGGGAAATGAAAAACTGTTTTTT.

V and J are TRBV5-1 and TRBJ2-7, with 9 nucleotides matching TRBD1. J lost 1 base, V lost 4 bases, and 3 bases had no gene match. Germline CDR1 reads SGHRS; CDR2 reads YFSETQ. The CDR3 sequence is 14 residues long. The CDR3: CASSPGTGSYEQYF. For the CDR3, the DNA is TGCGCCAGCAGCCCGGGGACAGGGTCCTACGAGCAGTACTTC.

CDR3 region: CASSLGLAGGGDTQYF. The CDR3 region has the DNA TGCGCCAGCAGCCTTGGACTAGCGGGAGGAGGAGATACGCAGTATTTT. This sequence joins TRBV10-2 and TRBJ2-3, with 14 bases lining up with TRBD2. V was pared by 6 bases and J by 5 bases, with 7 bases of the junction left unmatched. Germline CDR1 reads WSHSY; CDR2 reads SAAADI. This CDR3 is 16 amino acids long.